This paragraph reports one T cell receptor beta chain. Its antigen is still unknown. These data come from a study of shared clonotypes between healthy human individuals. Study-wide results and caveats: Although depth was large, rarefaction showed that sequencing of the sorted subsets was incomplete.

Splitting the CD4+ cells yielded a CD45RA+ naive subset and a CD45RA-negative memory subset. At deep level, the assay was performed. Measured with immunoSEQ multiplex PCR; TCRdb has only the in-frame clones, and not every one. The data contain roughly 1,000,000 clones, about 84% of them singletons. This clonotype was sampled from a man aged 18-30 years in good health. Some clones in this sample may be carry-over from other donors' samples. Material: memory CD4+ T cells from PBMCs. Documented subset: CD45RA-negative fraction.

The CDR3 nucleotides read TGTGCCAGTAGTGCCTCCGGGCGGGTTCTTACCGGGGAGCTGTTTTTT. Encoded protein: CASSASGRVLTGELFF. V and J are TRBV19 and TRBJ2-2, with a possible D match to TRBD2 (5 bases). Germline V gene sequence: CDR1 LNHDA, CDR2 SQIVND (reference sequence). The length of the CDR3 is 16 residues. V was trimmed by 5 bases and J by 5 bases, leaving 18 bases between them.